This T cell receptor beta chain was captured by sequencing in a study of blood T cell repertoires in COVID-19. At the level of the study: Acute-phase and convalescent COVID-19 samples originated in the United States, Italy and Spain. Sample material is recorded as cDNA or gDNA derived from T cells, B-cell-depleted T cells, or PBMCs.

V was pared by 5 bases and J by 2 bases, with 16 bases between. The CDR3 extends over 16 amino acids. CDR1 and CDR2 from the germline V gene are LGHNT and FRNRAP. Authors' data handling: Nucleated cell counts were estimated from reference gene primer amplification. Using immunoSEQ multiplex PCR, the repertoire was profiled, and TCRdb retains in-frame clones only, with some absent. The DNA gave D and trimming, while V, J and clone size come from that table. The sample shows 100,000 or so clones, about nine tenths of them seen only once. Sample: peripheral blood. The genes are TRBV12-5 and TRBJ1-5, with D hard to call. This receptor was obtained from a woman in her forties or fifties in a cohort sampled during active COVID-19. The CDR3 loop is CASGPLGFSGNQPQHF. The CDR3 nucleotides read TGTGCTAGTGGTCCCCTCGGTTTTTCGGGCAATCAGCCCCAGCATTTT.